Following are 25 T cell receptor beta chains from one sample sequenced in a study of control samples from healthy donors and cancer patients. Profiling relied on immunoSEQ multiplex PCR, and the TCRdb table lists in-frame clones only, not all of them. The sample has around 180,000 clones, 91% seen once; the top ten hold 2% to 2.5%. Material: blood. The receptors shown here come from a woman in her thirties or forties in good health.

In DNA form, the CDR3 reads TGTGCCAGCAGGTCATACATCACAGATACGCAGTATTTT. The encoded protein is CASRSYITDTQYF. This sequence joins TRBV7-2 and TRBJ2-3; D call uncertain. Trimming left V 6 bases short and J 2 bases short, with 9 bases between. Germline V lookup: CDR1 SGHTA, CDR2 FQGNSA. The CDR3 length is 13 residues.

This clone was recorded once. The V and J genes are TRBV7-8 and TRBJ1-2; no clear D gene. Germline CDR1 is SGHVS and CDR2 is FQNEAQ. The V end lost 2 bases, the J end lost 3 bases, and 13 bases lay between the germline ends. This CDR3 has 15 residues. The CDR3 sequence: CASSLRLVTDYGYTF. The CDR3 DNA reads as TGTGCCAGCAGCTTACGATTGGTGACGGACTATGGCTACACCTTC.

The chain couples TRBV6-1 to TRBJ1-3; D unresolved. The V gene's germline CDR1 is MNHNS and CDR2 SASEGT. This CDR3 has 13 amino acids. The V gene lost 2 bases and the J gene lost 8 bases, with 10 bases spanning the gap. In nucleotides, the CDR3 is TGTGCCAGCAGTGAATACAGCCGGTACACCATATATTTT. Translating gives CASSEYSRYTIYF.

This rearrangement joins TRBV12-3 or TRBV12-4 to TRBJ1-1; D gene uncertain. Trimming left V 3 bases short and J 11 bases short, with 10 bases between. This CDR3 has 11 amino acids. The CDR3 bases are TGTGCCAGCAGTTTCGCCGGTAAGGCTTTCTTT. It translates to CASSFAGKAFF.

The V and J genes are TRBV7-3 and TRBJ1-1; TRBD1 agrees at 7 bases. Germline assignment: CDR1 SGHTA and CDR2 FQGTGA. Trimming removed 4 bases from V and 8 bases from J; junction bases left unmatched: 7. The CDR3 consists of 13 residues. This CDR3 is CASSSRTGLEAFF. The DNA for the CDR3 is TGTGCCAGCAGCTCGAGGACAGGTTTGGAAGCTTTCTTT. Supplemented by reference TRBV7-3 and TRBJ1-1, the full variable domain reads GAGVSQTPSNKVTEKGKYVELRCDPISGHTALYWYRQSLGQGPEFLIYFQGTGAADDSGLPNDRFFAVRPEGSVSTLKIQRTERGDSAVYLCASSSRTGLEAFFGQGTRLTVV.

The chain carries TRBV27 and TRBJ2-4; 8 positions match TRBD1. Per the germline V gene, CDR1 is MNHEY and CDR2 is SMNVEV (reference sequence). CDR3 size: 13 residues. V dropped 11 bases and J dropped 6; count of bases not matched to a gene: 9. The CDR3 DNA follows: TGTGCCTCGAGTCGGACAGGGTCAAACATTCAGTACTTC. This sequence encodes CASSRTGSNIQYF.

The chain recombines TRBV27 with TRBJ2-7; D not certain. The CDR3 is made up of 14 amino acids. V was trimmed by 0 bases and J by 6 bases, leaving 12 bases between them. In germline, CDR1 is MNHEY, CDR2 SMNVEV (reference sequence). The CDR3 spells CASSLSFPPFEQYF. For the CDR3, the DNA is TGTGCCAGCAGTTTATCGTTCCCACCCTTCGAGCAGTACTTC.

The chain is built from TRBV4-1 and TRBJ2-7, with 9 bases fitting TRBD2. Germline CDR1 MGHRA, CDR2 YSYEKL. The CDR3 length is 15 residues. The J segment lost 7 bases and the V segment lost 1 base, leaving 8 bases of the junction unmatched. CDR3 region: CASSQVGGGAEEQYF. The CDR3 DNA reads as TGCGCCAGCAGCCAAGTTGGCGGGGGGGCTGAGGAGCAGTACTTC.

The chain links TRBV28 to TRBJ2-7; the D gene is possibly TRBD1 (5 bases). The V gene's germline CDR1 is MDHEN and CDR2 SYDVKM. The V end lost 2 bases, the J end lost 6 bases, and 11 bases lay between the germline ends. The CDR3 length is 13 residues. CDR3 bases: TGTGCCAGCAGTTTAGGGCAGGGTGGCGAGCAGTACTTC. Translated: CASSLGQGGEQYF.

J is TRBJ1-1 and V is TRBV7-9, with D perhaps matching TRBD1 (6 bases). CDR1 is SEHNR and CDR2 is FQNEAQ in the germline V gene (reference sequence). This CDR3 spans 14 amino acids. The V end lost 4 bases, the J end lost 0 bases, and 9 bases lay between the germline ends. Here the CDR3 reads CASSSQGLNTEAFF. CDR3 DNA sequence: TGTGCCAGCAGCTCCCAGGGGCTGAACACTGAAGCTTTCTTT.

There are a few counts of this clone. Here the CDR3 reads CASSPGGGNTEAFF. The CDR3 DNA reads TGTGCCAGCTCCCCGGGAGGGGGCAACACTGAAGCTTTCTTT. The chain is built from TRBV18 and TRBJ1-1; 7 nucleotides align to TRBD1. The V and J ends lost 6 bases and 2 bases, in that order; junction bases with no gene match: 6. Germline CDR1 is KGHSH and CDR2 is LQKENI. The length of the CDR3 is 14 residues.

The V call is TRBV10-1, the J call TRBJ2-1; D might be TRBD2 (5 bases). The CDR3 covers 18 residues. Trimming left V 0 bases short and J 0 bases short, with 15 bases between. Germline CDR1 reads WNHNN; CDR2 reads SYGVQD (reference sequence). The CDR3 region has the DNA TGCGCCAGCAGTGAGTCAGGTCACGGGGATAGCTCCTACAATGAGCAGTTCTTC. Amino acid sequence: CASSESGHGDSSYNEQFF.

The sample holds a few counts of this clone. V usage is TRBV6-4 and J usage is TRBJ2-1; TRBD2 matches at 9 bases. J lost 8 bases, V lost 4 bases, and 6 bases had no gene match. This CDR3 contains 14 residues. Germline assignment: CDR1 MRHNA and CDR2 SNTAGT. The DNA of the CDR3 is TGTGCCAGCAGTGGGCGCGGGGGGGCGGATGAGCAGTTCTTC. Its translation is CASSGRGGADEQFF.

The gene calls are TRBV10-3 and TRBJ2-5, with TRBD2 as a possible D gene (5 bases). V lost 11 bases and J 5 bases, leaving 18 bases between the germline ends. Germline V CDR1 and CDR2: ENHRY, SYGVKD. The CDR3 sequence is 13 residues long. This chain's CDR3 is CAALGDSQETQYF. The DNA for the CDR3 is TGTGCCGCCCTGGGAGACTCTCAGGAGACCCAGTACTTC.

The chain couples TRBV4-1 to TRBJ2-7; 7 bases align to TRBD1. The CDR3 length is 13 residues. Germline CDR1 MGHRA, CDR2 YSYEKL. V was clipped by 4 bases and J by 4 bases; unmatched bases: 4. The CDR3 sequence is CASSPGQPYEQYF. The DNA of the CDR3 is TGCGCCAGCAGCCCGGGACAGCCGTACGAGCAGTACTTC.

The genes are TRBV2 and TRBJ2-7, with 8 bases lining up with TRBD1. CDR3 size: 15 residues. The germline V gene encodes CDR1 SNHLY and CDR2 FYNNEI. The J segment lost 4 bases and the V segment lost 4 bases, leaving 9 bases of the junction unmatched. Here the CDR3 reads CASSVLGQGAYEQYF. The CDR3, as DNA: TGTGCCAGCAGTGTTTTGGGCCAGGGGGCGTACGAGCAGTACTTC.

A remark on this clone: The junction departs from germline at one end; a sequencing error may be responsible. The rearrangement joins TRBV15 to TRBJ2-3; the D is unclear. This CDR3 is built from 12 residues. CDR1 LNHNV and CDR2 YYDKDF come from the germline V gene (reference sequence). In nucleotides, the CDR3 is TGTGCCACCAGCAGATACACAGATGCGCAGTATTTT. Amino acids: CATSRYTDAQYF.

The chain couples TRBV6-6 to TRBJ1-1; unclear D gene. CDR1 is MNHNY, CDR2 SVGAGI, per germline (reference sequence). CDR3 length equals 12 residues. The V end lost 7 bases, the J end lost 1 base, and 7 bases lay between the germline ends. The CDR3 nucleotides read TGTGCCAGCAAGAGTAAGAACACTGAAGCTTTCTTT. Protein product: CASKSKNTEAFF.

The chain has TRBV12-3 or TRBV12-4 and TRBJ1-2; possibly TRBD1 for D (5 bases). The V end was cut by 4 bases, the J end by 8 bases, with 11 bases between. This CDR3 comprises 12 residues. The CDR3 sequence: CASSSGGGGYTF. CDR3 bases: TGTGCCAGCAGTTCCGGGGGGGGAGGCTACACCTTC.

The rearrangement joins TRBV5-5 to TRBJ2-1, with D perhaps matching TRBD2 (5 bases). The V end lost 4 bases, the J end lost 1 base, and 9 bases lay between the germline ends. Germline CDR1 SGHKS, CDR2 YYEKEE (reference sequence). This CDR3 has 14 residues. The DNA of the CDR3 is TGTGCCAGCAGCGCGGGCCGTTCCTACAATGAGCAGTTCTTC. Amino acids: CASSAGRSYNEQFF.

CDR3 in DNA: TGTGCCACCAGCAGAGGACCTCTCGGGGAGACCCAGTACTTC. Translated, it gives CATSRGPLGETQYF. V gene TRBV15 combines with J gene TRBJ2-5; D call uncertain. Germline CDR1 and CDR2: LNHNV and YYDKDF (reference sequence). This CDR3 comprises 14 residues. Trimming left V 1 base short and J 5 bases short, with 11 bases between.

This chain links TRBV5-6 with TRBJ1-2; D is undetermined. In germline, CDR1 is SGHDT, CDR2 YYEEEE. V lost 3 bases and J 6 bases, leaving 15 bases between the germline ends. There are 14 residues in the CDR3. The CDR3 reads CASSWVGVKDGYTF. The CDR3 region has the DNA TGTGCCAGCAGCTGGGTAGGAGTTAAGGATGGCTACACCTTC.

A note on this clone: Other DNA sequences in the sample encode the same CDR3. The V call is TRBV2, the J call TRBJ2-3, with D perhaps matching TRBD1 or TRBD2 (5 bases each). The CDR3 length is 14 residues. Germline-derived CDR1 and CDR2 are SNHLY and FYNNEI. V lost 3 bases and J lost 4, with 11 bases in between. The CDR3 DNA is TGTGCCAGCAGTGAGATGGGGGTCCCAGATACGCAGTATTTT. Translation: CASSEMGVPDTQYF.

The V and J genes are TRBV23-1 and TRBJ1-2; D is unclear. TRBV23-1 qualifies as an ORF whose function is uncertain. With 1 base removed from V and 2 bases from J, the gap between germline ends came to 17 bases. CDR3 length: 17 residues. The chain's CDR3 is CASSQFHHGVNNYGYTF. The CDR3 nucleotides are TGCGCCAGCAGTCAATTCCACCACGGCGTCAACAACTATGGCTACACCTTC.

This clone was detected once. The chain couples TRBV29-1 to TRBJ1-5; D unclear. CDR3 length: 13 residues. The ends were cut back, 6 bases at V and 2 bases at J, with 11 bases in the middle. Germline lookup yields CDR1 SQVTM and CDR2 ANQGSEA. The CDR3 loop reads CSVAGAGNQPQHF. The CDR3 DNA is TGCAGCGTCGCGGGAGCCGGCAATCAGCCCCAGCATTTT.